This record concerns one TCR beta chain sequence. This sample was included in a study of blood T cell repertoires in COVID-19. Study overall: Researchers got acute and convalescent COVID-19 samples from the United States, Italy and Spain. PBMCs, B-cell-depleted T cells, or T cells provided the cDNA or gDNA that made up the material.

Original methodology: Amplified reference gene primers provided the basis for estimating nucleated cell counts. Repertoires were generated with immunoSEQ multiplex PCR, while TCRdb's copy carries only in-frame clones and drops some. V and J calls and clone size are given by that table; D and trimming were obtained from the DNA. Here the sample spans roughly 150,000 clones, 60% to 85% being singletons. Germline V lookup: CDR1 SGDLS, CDR2 YYNGEE. V was pared by 5 bases and J by 0 bases, with 2 bases of the junction left unmatched. The CDR3 runs to 15 residues. This clonotype originated in a man aged 60 to 69 with acute or convalescent COVID-19. The chain links TRBV9 to TRBJ2-2, with 9 bases matching TRBD2. Sequences were obtained from peripheral blood. The CDR3 here is CASSRTSANTGELFF. CDR3 in DNA: TGTGCCAGCAGTCGGACTAGCGCGAACACCGGGGAGCTGTTTTTT.